These T cell receptor beta chains were read from a single sample in a study of T cells in localized non-small cell lung cancer. TCRdb's copy holds only in-frame clones and misses some; the assay was immunoSEQ multiplex PCR. The profile covers 20,000 to 25,000 clones, with over 65% appearing a single time and roughly 15% taken by the ten largest. The input for sequencing was PBMCs, taken before any cancer treatment. The receptors derive from a woman aged 35-75 years with stage II squamous cell lung carcinoma. The CDR3 runs from the conserved cysteine through the conserved F or W. D genes are given only for firm matches. Some rows mark clone size as missing; the rest say once, few, many or name a class of expanded clone.

J gene,D gene,clone size,V gene,CDR3 protein,CDR3 DNA
TRBJ2-5,TRBD2,once,TRBV6-5,CASSRLARSGETQYF,TGTGCCAGCAGCCGACTAGCGAGGTCGGGAGAGACCCAGTACTTC
TRBJ2-7,TRBD2,NA,TRBV4-2,CASSQGGLALNEQYF,TGTGCCAGCAGCCAAGGAGGACTAGCTCTAAACGAGCAGTACTTC
TRBJ2-1,NA,NA,TRBV10-3,CAIRDSGSSYNEQFF,TGTGCCATCCGCGATAGCGGCAGCTCCTACAATGAGCAGTTCTTC
TRBJ2-1,NA,NA,TRBV9,CASSTTGTSYNEQFF,TGTGCCAGCAGCACAACCGGGACTTCCTACAATGAGCAGTTCTTC
TRBJ2-1,NA,NA,TRBV2,CASSDRGDGEQFF,TGTGCCAGCAGTGACCGCGGCGACGGTGAGCAGTTCTTC
TRBJ1-2,TRBD1,once,TRBV7-9,CASSGDRGARGYGYTF,TGTGCCAGCAGCGGGGACAGGGGAGCAAGGGGCTATGGCTACACCTTC
TRBJ1-2,NA,NA,TRBV6-1,CASTLLGYGYTF,TGTGCCAGCACACTACTCGGGTATGGCTACACCTTC
TRBJ1-1,NA,NA,TRBV15,CATSRGPSFRGTEAFF,TGTGCCACCAGCAGAGGTCCCTCCTTCAGAGGGACTGAAGCTTTCTTT
TRBJ2-4,NA,few,TRBV10-1,CASSPDRIAKNIQYF,TGCGCCAGCAGCCCCGACAGAATAGCCAAAAACATTCAGTACTTC
TRBJ2-7,TRBD1,few,TRBV6-1,CASMGQGISEQYF,TGTGCCAGCATGGGACAGGGTATAAGCGAGCAGTACTTC
TRBJ2-7,NA,NA,TRBV7-6,CASSPQVESYEQYF,TGTGCCAGCAGCCCCCAGGTAGAAAGCTACGAGCAGTACTTC
TRBJ2-5,TRBD2,NA,TRBV7-2,CASSFTSGRSETQYF,TGTGCCAGCAGCTTTACTAGCGGGAGGTCGGAGACCCAGTACTTC
TRBJ2-2,NA,NA,TRBV9,CASSVGSLTLSGELFF,TGTGCCAGCAGCGTAGGGTCTTTGACTCTATCCGGGGAGCTGTTTTTT
TRBJ1-1,NA,NA,TRBV5-1,CASSLGVAEATEAFF,TGCGCCAGCAGCTTGGGTGTCGCAGAGGCCACTGAAGCTTTCTTT
TRBJ2-5,NA,NA,TRBV10-3,CAAGGTETQYF,TGTGCCGCGGGCGGGACAGAGACCCAGTACTTC
TRBJ2-7,TRBD2,few,TRBV10-3,CAISGLARSSYEQYF,TGTGCCATCAGCGGACTAGCCAGGAGCTCCTACGAGCAGTACTTC
TRBJ2-3,NA,NA,TRBV15,CATSRDIDTQYF,TGTGCCACCAGCAGAGATATCGATACGCAGTATTTT
TRBJ1-1,NA,NA,TRBV28,CASSTQGGGTLEAFF,TGTGCCAGCAGTACACAGGGTGGGGGTACACTTGAAGCTTTCTTT
TRBJ2-1,NA,NA,TRBV6-5,CASSALGRPRRFF,TGTGCCAGCAGTGCCCTGGGACGACCAAGGAGATTCTTC
TRBJ2-4,TRBD1,NA,TRBV19,CASSPQTGGVYNF,TGTGCCAGTAGTCCTCAGACAGGGGGAGTCTACAACTTC
TRBJ2-1,NA,NA,TRBV10-3,CAIRTQDEQFF,TGTGCCATCAGGACGCAGGATGAGCAGTTCTTC
TRBJ2-5,TRBD1,NA,TRBV25-1,CASGLGTGVGETQYF,TGTGCCAGCGGACTCGGGACAGGGGTCGGAGAGACCCAGTACTTC
TRBJ1-2,TRBD1,NA,TRBV11-3,CASSLGTGSDGYTF,TGTGCCAGCAGCTTAGGGACAGGGTCGGATGGCTACACCTTC
TRBJ1-5,TRBD1,NA,TRBV19,CASSTQDRIRNQPQHF,TGTGCCAGTAGTACACAGGACAGGATTAGGAATCAGCCCCAGCATTTT
TRBJ2-5,NA,NA,TRBV5-1,CASTGETQYF,TGCGCCAGCACGGGAGAGACCCAGTACTTC
TRBJ2-3,NA,NA,TRBV19,CASRSAWNTDTQYF,TGTGCCAGTAGGTCAGCCTGGAACACAGATACGCAGTATTTT
TRBJ2-1,TRBD2,NA,TRBV7-6,CASSFVGTSGYNEQFF,TGTGCCAGCAGCTTCGTCGGCACTAGCGGCTACAATGAGCAGTTCTTC
TRBJ2-7,NA,NA,TRBV7-9,CASSSPRVAESNLYEQYF,TGTGCCAGCAGCTCGCCCAGGGTAGCGGAGTCTAATCTCTACGAGCAGTACTTC
TRBJ2-3,NA,NA,TRBV7-2,CASSSPVQRTDTQYF,TGTGCCAGCAGCTCGCCAGTCCAGCGCACAGATACGCAGTATTTT
TRBJ2-4,TRBD1,NA,TRBV18,CASSPQTGTAKNIQYF,TGTGCCAGCTCACCGCAGACAGGGACAGCCAAAAACATTCAGTACTTC
TRBJ2-3,TRBD2,NA,TRBV11-2,CASSVGTSGRGRDTQYF,TGTGCCAGCAGCGTAGGGACTAGCGGGAGAGGGAGGGATACGCAGTATTTT
TRBJ2-3,NA,NA,TRBV28,CASTAGTEDTQYF,TGTGCCAGCACCGCGGGGACTGAAGATACGCAGTATTTT
TRBJ2-5,NA,NA,TRBV9,CASSVDPLYQETQYF,TGTGCCAGCAGCGTGGATCCCCTTTACCAAGAGACCCAGTACTTC
TRBJ1-1,NA,NA,TRBV14,CASSHTGGATEAFF,TGTGCCAGCAGCCATACGGGGGGGGCCACTGAAGCTTTCTTT
TRBJ1-2,NA,NA,TRBV11-2,CASSHNEDGYTF,TGTGCCAGCAGCCATAACGAGGATGGCTACACCTTC
TRBJ1-2,NA,NA,TRBV15,CATSRDDSVPTTF,TGTGCCACCAGCAGGGACGACAGTGTCCCTACTACCTTC
TRBJ2-1,TRBD2,NA,TRBV28,CASSRTRGYNEQFF,TGTGCCAGCAGTAGGACTAGGGGTTACAATGAGCAGTTCTTC
TRBJ2-7,TRBD2,NA,TRBV11-1,CASSQTPSGRDGEQYF,TGTGCCAGCAGCCAAACCCCTAGCGGGAGGGACGGCGAGCAGTACTTC
TRBJ2-2,NA,once,TRBV7-6,CASSPGGSGTGELFF,TGTGCCAGCAGCCCGGGTGGAAGCGGGACCGGGGAGCTGTTTTTT
TRBJ2-3,TRBD2,NA,TRBV11-3,CASSRTSVDTQYF,TGTGCCAGCAGCCGGACTAGCGTTGATACGCAGTATTTT
TRBJ2-3,NA,NA,TRBV30,CAWNGWGRTDTQYF,TGTGCCTGGAATGGCTGGGGAAGGACAGATACGCAGTATTTT
TRBJ1-5,NA,NA,TRBV9,CASGGLEVTQPQHF,TGTGCCAGTGGAGGCCTGGAGGTGACTCAGCCCCAGCATTTT
TRBJ2-3,NA,NA,TRBV5-4,CASSSRQGGDTQYF,TGTGCCAGCAGCTCCCGACAGGGAGGAGATACGCAGTATTTT
TRBJ2-7,NA,NA,TRBV7-2,CASSFGARYEQYF,TGTGCCAGCAGCTTTGGGGCCCGTTACGAGCAGTACTTC
TRBJ2-1,NA,NA,TRBV19,CASTHRTHNEQFF,TGTGCCAGTACTCATCGGACACACAATGAGCAGTTCTTC